The rows below give T cell receptor beta chains drawn from one sample of a study of CD8+ T cells in alopecia areata. Sequencing was performed with immunoSEQ multiplex PCR; in TCRdb, only in-frame clones are kept and a portion is missing. The sample contains 80,000 to 100,000 clones, 40% to 55% of which appear only once. Sequenced: CD4+ T cells sorted from blood. The receptors were sampled from a human donor with alopecia areata. The CDR3 runs from the conserved cysteine through the conserved F or W. The D gene is left open where the match is weak. The listing skips clone size in some rows; elsewhere it reads once, few, many or a size class.

>TRBJ2-4|14|TRBV28|-|TRBD1
TGTGCCAGCAGCCTGACAGGGGCGCAACGCATTCAGTACTTC
CASSLTGAQRIQYF
>TRBJ2-3|13|TRBV29-1|few|-
TGCAGCGTGGGGGAAGGGGGTAGAGATACGCAGTATTTT
CSVGEGGRDTQYF
>TRBJ2-1|14|TRBV2|once|-
TGTGCCAGCAGGAAAGCGGACGGGTTCAATGAGCAGTTCTTC
CASRKADGFNEQFF
>TRBJ2-7|15|TRBV28|few|-
TGTGCCAGCAGGGGGACCTTCGAGGCGCTTTACGAGCAGTACTTC
CASRGTFEALYEQYF
>TRBJ1-5|11|TRBV29-1|few|-
TGCAGCGTTGAAGGGCCTCAGCCCCAGCATTTT
CSVEGPQPQHF
>TRBJ2-2|14|TRBV30|few|TRBD1
TGTGCCTGGAGTGTGGCAGGGGGCACCGGGGAGCTGTTTTTT
CAWSVAGGTGELFF
>TRBJ2-4|14|TRBV9|-|-
TGTGCCAGCAGCGTGTCACCGGTCCAAAACATTCAGTACTTC
CASSVSPVQNIQYF
>TRBJ2-4|14|TRBV28|medium-sized|TRBD2
TGTGCCAGCAGTTTCGGGAGGAGAAGGGACATTCAGTACTTC
CASSFGRRRDIQYF
>TRBJ2-1|16|TRBV4-3|-|TRBD2
TGCGCCAGCAGCCAAGAAGCGGGAGCGGCCTACAATGAGCAGTTCTTC
CASSQEAGAAYNEQFF
>TRBJ2-5|14|TRBV29-1|few|-
TGCAGCGTTGGATTGAGGTTAAGTCCTGAGACCCAGTACTTC
CSVGLRLSPETQYF
>TRBJ1-3|12|TRBV29-1|-|-
TGCAGCGTTGGGACGGTTGGAAACACCATATATTTT
CSVGTVGNTIYF
>TRBJ2-7|14|TRBV29-1|-|TRBD1
TGCAGCGTCTCGCCGGGACAGGGGAATTACGAGCAGTACTTC
CSVSPGQGNYEQYF
>TRBJ2-1|16|TRBV4-3|few|TRBD2
TGCGCCAGCAGCCAAGGGACTAGCGGGAGGGCCGATGAGCAGTTCTTC
CASSQGTSGRADEQFF
>TRBJ2-7|14|TRBV5-1|-|TRBD1
TGCGCCAGCAGCTGGACAGGGGGCACCTACGAGCAGTACTTC
CASSWTGGTYEQYF
>TRBJ2-7|14|TRBV18|-|-
TGTGCCAGCTCACCATCGGGGAGCTCCTACGAGCAGTACTTC
CASSPSGSSYEQYF
>TRBJ1-2|12|TRBV18|few|-
TGTGCCAGCTCACCCGGGGAATTCGGCTACACCTTC
CASSPGEFGYTF
>TRBJ2-5|13|TRBV29-1|-|TRBD2
TGCAGCGTTACTCTAGCGGGGGTCGAGACCCAGTACTTC
CSVTLAGVETQYF
>TRBJ2-5|14|TRBV5-1|few|-
TGCGCCAGCAGCTTGGCCCCAGGGGAAGAGACCCAGTACTTC
CASSLAPGEETQYF
>TRBJ2-2|16|TRBV25-1|-|-
TGTGCCAGCAGTGAATCGGGGGACCCCCGAGTCGGGGAGCTGTTTTTT
CASSESGDPRVGELFF
>TRBJ2-7|15|TRBV7-9|few|-
TGTGCCAGCAGCTCCGTTGAGGGGCGCTCCTACGAGCAGTACTTC
CASSSVEGRSYEQYF
>TRBJ2-7|14|TRBV28|-|-
TGTGCCAGCACCGGGGGGCAGGAGGACTACGAGCAGTACTTC
CASTGGQEDYEQYF
>TRBJ2-5|14|TRBV7-9|few|-
TGTGCCAGCAGCTTAGCGGCAGCCGGACAGACCCAGTACTTC
CASSLAAAGQTQYF
>TRBJ2-5|15|TRBV14|-|-
TGTGCCAGCAGCCAAAGAGAACCAGTGGGAGAGACCCAGTACTTC
CASSQREPVGETQYF
>TRBJ2-7|14|TRBV4-3|-|-
TGCGCCAGCAGCCAAGGGGATCAGCCCAGCGAGCAGTACTTC
CASSQGDQPSEQYF
>TRBJ2-3|12|TRBV7-6|few|-
TGTGCCAGCAGCTTAGCCGAAGGGACGCAGTATTTT
CASSLAEGTQYF
>TRBJ1-5|13|TRBV2|-|-
TGTGCCAGCACAGGGGAAAGCAATCAGCCCCAGCATTTT
CASTGESNQPQHF
>TRBJ2-1|14|TRBV29-1|-|TRBD1
TGCAGCGTGGTCAGGGGGAGCTCCTACAATGAGCAGTTCTTC
CSVVRGSSYNEQFF
>TRBJ2-3|15|TRBV30|once|-
TGTGCCTGGAGTGTGGGAAAGGGGGGCACAGATACGCAGTATTTT
CAWSVGKGGTDTQYF
>TRBJ2-4|14|TRBV21-1|-|-
TGTGCCAGCAGCGGATACAGGGGCAAAAACATTCAGTACTTC
CASSGYRGKNIQYF
>TRBJ2-3|13|TRBV28|few|-
TGTGCCAGCCGGGACACGAGCACAGATACGCAGTATTTT
CASRDTSTDTQYF
>TRBJ2-1|12|TRBV30|-|-
TGTGCCTGGGAGTTCGCTCAGAATGAGCAGTTCTTC
CAWEFAQNEQFF
>TRBJ2-2|14|TRBV14|few|-
TGTGCCAGCAGCCAAGTTTGGAACACCGGGGAGCTGTTTTTT
CASSQVWNTGELFF
>TRBJ2-1|15|TRBV29-1|-|-
TGCAGCTCAATTCTTCTCGAGTTGTGGAACAATGAGCAGTTCTTC
CSSILLELWNNEQFF
>TRBJ2-7|14|TRBV5-1|-|-
TGCGCCAGCAGCCGATGGGATCCCTCCTACGAGCAGTACTTC
CASSRWDPSYEQYF
>TRBJ2-1|15|TRBV2|-|TRBD2
TGTGCCAGCAGTGAACTAGCGGGAGGGACCAATGAGCAGTTCTTC
CASSELAGGTNEQFF
>TRBJ1-2|12|TRBV29-1|few|-
TGCAGCGTTGATCGTGCCCGGGACATTACGACCTTC
CSVDRARDITTF
>TRBJ1-2|13|TRBV29-1|-|-
TGCAGCGCTCGACAGGCGGCCACGGAAGGCTACACCTTC
CSARQAATEGYTF
>TRBJ1-2|15|TRBV4-2|few|-
TGTGCCAGCAGCCAAGTCGGGGGGCAAGGCTATGGCTACACCTTC
CASSQVGGQGYGYTF
>TRBJ1-1|13|TRBV7-6|-|-
TGTGCCAGCAGCCGTCAGAGGAACACTGAAGCTTTCTTT
CASSRQRNTEAFF
>TRBJ2-3|13|TRBV29-1|-|TRBD2
TGCAGCGGCGGCGGGAGGGCCGTAGATACGCAGTATTTT
CSGGGRAVDTQYF
>TRBJ1-6|14|TRBV7-8|many|-
TGTGCCAGCAGTCTTGATGCCCCCAGATCACCCCTCCACTTT
CASSLDAPRSPLHF
>TRBJ2-7|15|TRBV5-6|-|-
TGTGCCAGCAGCTTGGTGGCAGGGAAGAGCTACGAGCAGTACTTC
CASSLVAGKSYEQYF